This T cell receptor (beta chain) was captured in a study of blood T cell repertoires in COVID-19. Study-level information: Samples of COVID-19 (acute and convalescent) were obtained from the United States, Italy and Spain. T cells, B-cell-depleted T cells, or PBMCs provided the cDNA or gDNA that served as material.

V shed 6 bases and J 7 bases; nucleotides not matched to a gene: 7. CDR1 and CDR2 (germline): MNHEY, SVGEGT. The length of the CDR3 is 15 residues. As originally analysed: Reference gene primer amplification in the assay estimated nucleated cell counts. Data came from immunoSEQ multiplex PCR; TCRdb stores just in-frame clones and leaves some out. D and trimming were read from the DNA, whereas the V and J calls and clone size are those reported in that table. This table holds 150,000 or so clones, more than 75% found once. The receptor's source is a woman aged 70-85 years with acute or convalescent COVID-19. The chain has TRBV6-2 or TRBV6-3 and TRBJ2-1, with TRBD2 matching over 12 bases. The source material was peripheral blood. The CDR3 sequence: CASSQLAGGINEQFF. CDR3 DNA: TGTGCCAGCAGCCAACTAGCGGGAGGAATTAATGAGCAGTTCTTC.